This T cell receptor (beta chain) was sequenced for a study of a mutant IDH1 vaccine in newly diagnosed glioma. Study-level information: Treated patients were about 60% male, about 38% female, mean age 40.4 years. Patients' prior therapy spanned radiotherapy, temozolomide, or both; most underwent both.

Time point reported: week 11, during vaccination. A 20-mer mutant IDH1 peptide at 300 ug was injected subcutaneously with topical imiquimod. Sequenced by immunoSEQ multiplex PCR; TCRdb stores in-frame clones only, minus some. The table records 20,000 to 25,000 clones, roughly 91% of them present only once. Germline CDR1 is LNHNV and CDR2 is YYDKDF (reference sequence). This CDR3 region has 15 residues. V was trimmed by 4 bases and J by 1 base, leaving 11 bases between them. As for this clone: The antigen remains undetermined.

J is TRBJ2-4 and V is TRBV15, with TRBD2 as a possible D gene (6 bases). This material consisted of PBMCs, taken from a glioma patient whose treatment included an IDH1 peptide vaccine. This receptor was identified in a woman between 40 and 55 years old with glioma. CDR3 amino acids: CATSTGVSAKNIQYF. The CDR3 DNA follows: TGTGCCACCAGCACGGGGGTTTCGGCCAAAAACATTCAGTACTTC.